The clone carrying this TCR beta chain turned up a few times. What it binds is not known. Per the germline V gene, CDR1 is DFQATT and CDR2 is SNEGSKA (reference sequence). CDR3 size: 14 residues. V was pared by 3 bases and J by 2 bases, with 11 bases between. The template was RNA from unsorted bulk tissue. Between August and November 2014, newly diagnosed, chemotherapy-naive lung cancer patients underwent thoracic surgery in China. This specimen belongs to a study of tumor and adjacent non-tumor tissue in lung cancer. At the level of the study: Patients were aged 31 to 76, some 10 men and about 5 women, stage I to III. Study-wide points: In normal lung, the top 100 clones were significantly more dominant than in tumor. Compared with tumor, normal lung showed significantly lower TCR diversity.

The library came from three nested PCR rounds adapted from ARM-PCR protocols. TCRdb ran MiXCR on the multiplex PCR reads and lists one entry per CDR3 protein. The profile shows 200,000 or so distinct CDR3 sequences, 71% of them singletons. Sample: lung tumor tissue. This sequence originates from a man between 60 and 75 years old with non-small cell lung cancer. The gene calls are TRBV20-1 and TRBJ1-5; D remains unclear. For the CDR3, the DNA is TGCAGTGCTAGGCAGGTACTGGGCAATCAGCCCCAGCATTTT. Protein sequence: CSARQVLGNQPQHF.